This is a list of T cell receptor beta chains from one sample in a study of T-cell reconstitution after alpha-beta-depleted transplantation in children. TCRdb processed the PCR reads anew with MiXCR; each CDR3 protein has one entry. In the table there are some 10,000 distinct CDR3 sequences, approximately 15% of which are singletons. The sequencing here drew on PBMCs, mostly from graft donor cells, taken 60 days after TCRalphabeta/CD19-depleted stem cell transplant. Receptors were obtained from a male patient between 10 and 17 years old who had a stem cell transplant for acute lymphoblastic leukemia, so the T cells may come from the graft donor. The CDR3 runs from the conserved cysteine through the conserved F or W. A D gene is named only where the DNA matches it firmly. The listing skips clone size in some rows; elsewhere it reads once, few, many or a size class.

clone size	CDR3 length	D gene	V gene	J gene	CDR3 protein	CDR3 DNA
many	15	-	TRBV5-1	TRBJ2-7	CASSLVAGATYEQYF	TGCGCCAGCAGCTTGGTGGCAGGGGCGACCTACGAGCAGTACTTC
many	13	TRBD1	TRBV20-1	TRBJ2-7	CSARGTGGYEQYF	TGCAGTGCTAGAGGGACAGGGGGCTACGAGCAGTACTTC
-	11	-	TRBV12-3/TRBV12-4	TRBJ1-1	CASRMRAEAFF	TGTGCCAGCAGGATGAGGGCTGAAGCTTTCTTT
-	17	-	TRBV5-1	TRBJ2-6	CASSLDGRSSGANVLTF	TGCGCCAGCAGCTTGGACGGAAGAAGCTCTGGGGCCAACGTCCTGACTTTC
many	12	-	TRBV18	TRBJ2-3	CASSLLTDTQYF	TGTGCCAGCTCACTACTCACAGATACGCAGTATTTT
many	13	-	TRBV18	TRBJ2-7	CASSPPANYEQYF	TGTGCCAGCTCACCACCGGCGAACTACGAGCAGTACTTC
many	15	-	TRBV18	TRBJ1-1	CASSLYPGAYTEAFF	TGTGCCAGCTCACTATATCCGGGGGCTTACACTGAAGCTTTCTTT
many	14	TRBD2	TRBV5-1	TRBJ2-2	CASSLTGGPGELFF	TGCGCCAGCAGCTTGACGGGAGGTCCCGGGGAGCTGTTTTTT
many	16	-	TRBV6-8	TRBJ1-3	CASTRGPDSSGNTIYF	TGTGCCAGCACTCGGGGGCCCGACAGTTCTGGAAACACCATATATTTT
many	15	-	TRBV20-1	TRBJ1-5	CSARRQGISNQPQHF	TGCAGTGCTAGAAGGCAGGGCATTAGCAATCAGCCCCAGCATTTT
many	14	TRBD1	TRBV6-2/TRBV6-3	TRBJ1-2	CASSQQGIVFGYTF	TGTGCCAGCAGCCAACAGGGGATCGTCTTTGGCTACACCTTC
many	14	-	TRBV9	TRBJ1-1	CASSAQVLGTEAFF	TGTGCCAGCAGCGCACAGGTGTTGGGGACTGAAGCTTTCTTT
-	13	TRBD1	TRBV19	TRBJ2-3	CASSPDRGDTQYF	TGTGCCAGTAGCCCAGACAGGGGAGATACGCAGTATTTT
many	13	-	TRBV5-1	TRBJ2-7	CASSRDTWYEQYF	TGCGCCAGCAGCCGGGACACCTGGTACGAGCAGTACTTC
many	14	-	TRBV12-3/TRBV12-4	TRBJ1-1	CASSERQTNTEAFF	TGTGCCAGCAGCGAGCGACAGACCAACACTGAAGCTTTCTTT
many	15	TRBD2	TRBV10-1	TRBJ2-1	CASSGYGGTYNEQFF	TGCGCCAGCAGTGGGTACGGGGGGACCTACAATGAGCAGTTCTTC
many	16	-	TRBV7-2	TRBJ1-1	CASSFRSRMGQAEAFF	TGTGCCAGCAGCTTCCGCAGTCGGATGGGGCAAGCCGAAGCTTTCTTT
many	14	-	TRBV20-1	TRBJ1-6	CTSSGVSYNSPLHF	TGCACTAGCTCGGGGGTCTCCTATAATTCACCCCTCCACTTT
many	17	TRBD1	TRBV5-6	TRBJ2-3	CASSLVTGARETDTQYF	TGTGCCAGCAGCTTGGTAACAGGGGCTAGGGAGACAGATACGCAGTATTTT
many	14	TRBD2	TRBV10-3	TRBJ2-7	CAISGLAGVYEQYF	TGTGCCATCAGCGGACTAGCGGGAGTTTACGAGCAGTACTTC
many	13	-	TRBV6-2/TRBV6-3	TRBJ1-5	CASSYRRGEPQHF	TGTGCCAGCAGTTACAGACGAGGGGAGCCCCAGCATTTT
many	13	-	TRBV30	TRBJ2-7	CAWSVGYSYEQYF	TGTGCCTGGAGTGTGGGGTATAGCTACGAGCAGTACTTC
-	14	-	TRBV4-2	TRBJ2-4	CASSQTTRVNIQYF	TGTGCCAGCAGCCAAACGACTAGGGTAAACATTCAGTACTTC
many	17	TRBD2	TRBV5-1	TRBJ2-7	CASSLEAWREGLHEQYF	TGCGCCAGCAGCTTGGAGGCTTGGCGGGAGGGCCTCCACGAGCAGTACTTC
many	17	-	TRBV30	TRBJ1-5	CAWSDAFGSYSNQPQHF	TGTGCCTGGAGTGATGCCTTCGGGAGCTATAGCAATCAGCCCCAGCATTTT
many	15	TRBD1	TRBV14	TRBJ1-1	CASSRIRGLNTEAFF	TGTGCCAGCAGCCGAATCAGGGGGCTGAACACTGAAGCTTTCTTT
many	15	TRBD1	TRBV6-5	TRBJ1-2	CASTKVGQGIYGYTF	TGTGCCAGCACCAAAGTGGGACAGGGGATCTATGGCTACACCTTC
many	16	TRBD2	TRBV7-3	TRBJ2-5	CASSLTEGLPQETQYF	TGTGCCAGCAGCTTAACCGAGGGACTACCACAAGAGACCCAGTACTTC
many	13	-	TRBV7-2	TRBJ2-1	CASSSGQHNEQFF	TGTGCCAGCAGCTCTGGACAGCACAATGAGCAGTTCTTC
many	15	-	TRBV7-2	TRBJ1-2	CASSSLLGRTYGYTF	TGTGCCAGCAGCTCGCTTCTGGGACGGACCTATGGCTACACCTTC
many	14	-	TRBV7-9	TRBJ2-3	CASRWGEGTDTQYF	TGTGCCAGCAGGTGGGGGGAAGGCACAGATACGCAGTATTTT
-	15	TRBD1	TRBV7-2	TRBJ2-3	CASSPDRASTDTQYF	TGTGCCAGCAGTCCCGACAGGGCAAGCACAGATACGCAGTATTTT
large	17	-	TRBV21-1	TRBJ2-1	CASSKRGLAGPYNEQFF	TGTGCCAGCAGCAAAAGGGGACTAGCGGGGCCCTACAATGAGCAGTTCTTC
many	16	TRBD1	TRBV6-5	TRBJ1-5	CASSWTGFGSNQPQHF	TGTGCCAGCAGTTGGACAGGGTTCGGAAGCAATCAGCCCCAGCATTTT
medium-sized	12	-	TRBV29-1	TRBJ2-7	CSALGQLYEQYF	TGCAGCGCCTTGGGACAACTCTACGAGCAGTACTTC
many	11	-	TRBV25-1	TRBJ2-7	CASSSWYEQYF	TGTGCCAGCAGTAGTTGGTACGAGCAGTACTTC
-	15	-	TRBV6-2/TRBV6-3	TRBJ1-5	CASSYWGNGNQPQHF	TGTGCCAGCAGTTACTGGGGAAATGGCAATCAGCCCCAGCATTTT
many	15	-	TRBV20-1	TRBJ2-3	CSAWVPKTLTDTQYF	TGCAGTGCATGGGTCCCTAAGACCCTCACAGATACGCAGTATTTT
many	14	-	TRBV18	TRBJ1-4	CASSPPGPNEKLFF	TGTGCCAGCTCACCACCGGGGCCTAATGAAAAACTGTTTTTT
-	15	TRBD1	TRBV27	TRBJ1-1	CASSLSRQGNTEAFF	TGTGCCAGCAGTTTATCCCGACAGGGGAACACTGAAGCTTTCTTT
many	15	-	TRBV10-2	TRBJ2-3	CASNPFQGVTDTQYF	TGCGCCAGCAATCCGTTCCAGGGCGTCACAGATACGCAGTATTTT
few	13	-	TRBV7-9	TRBJ1-2	CATLRGDKYGYTF	TGTGCCACCCTTCGGGGGGATAAGTATGGCTACACCTTC
many	14	TRBD1	TRBV6-5	TRBJ1-1	CASSYRQGATEAFF	TGTGCCAGCAGTTATCGGCAGGGGGCGACTGAAGCTTTCTTT
once	15	-	TRBV7-6	TRBJ2-7	CASSLGGRLTYEQYF	TGTGCCAGCAGCTTAGGGGGGAGGTTGACCTACGAGCAGTACTTC
few	16	TRBD2	TRBV11-2	TRBJ2-1	CASSLGPISGRGEQFF	TGTGCCAGCAGCTTAGGTCCCATTAGCGGGAGGGGTGAGCAGTTCTTC
few	17	-	TRBV20-1	TRBJ1-4	CSARDLWASPLNEKLFF	TGCAGTGCTAGAGATTTGTGGGCCAGCCCCCTTAATGAAAAACTGTTTTTT
-	14	TRBD1	TRBV2	TRBJ1-3	CASLMGQAGNTIYF	TGTGCCAGCCTTATGGGACAGGCTGGAAACACCATATATTTT
many	16	-	TRBV27	TRBJ1-6	CASSLFTPLYNSPLHF	TGTGCCAGCAGTTTATTCACCCCACTTTATAATTCACCCCTCCACTTT
-	15	TRBD1	TRBV6-5	TRBJ1-1	CASSYPWTGNTEAFF	TGTGCCAGCAGTTACCCATGGACAGGTAACACTGAAGCTTTCTTT
medium-sized	14	TRBD2	TRBV20-1	TRBJ2-7	CSARAGGPTYEQYF	TGCAGTGCTAGGGCGGGAGGGCCCACCTACGAGCAGTACTTC
many	18	TRBD2	TRBV7-2	TRBJ2-3	CASSLAPRTSGGTDTQYF	TGTGCCAGCAGCTTAGCGCCTCGAACTAGCGGGGGCACAGATACGCAGTATTTT
few	16	TRBD2	TRBV5-1	TRBJ2-5	CASSLWTSGRAETQYF	TGCGCCAGCAGCTTGTGGACTAGCGGGAGGGCAGAGACCCAGTACTTC
large	16	-	TRBV5-1	TRBJ2-7	CASSLGSTGPTYEQYF	TGCGCCAGCAGCTTGGGATCGACAGGTCCTACCTACGAGCAGTACTTC
-	14	TRBD2	TRBV20-1	TRBJ2-5	CSAGGGGLVETQYF	TGCAGTGCTGGGGGGGGAGGATTAGTGGAGACCCAGTACTTC
many	15	-	TRBV5-5	TRBJ1-2	CASSLRIGYNYGYTF	TGTGCCAGCAGCTTGAGAATTGGTTATAACTATGGCTACACCTTC